These T cell receptor beta chains were read from a single sample in a study of breast tumors, draining lymph nodes, adjacent tissues. One entry per CDR3 protein results from TCRdb running MiXCR on the multiplex PCR reads. The profile shows about 230,000 distinct CDR3 sequences, roughly 30% of them singletons. What was sequenced was axillary lymph node tissue. These TCRs come from a female donor with breast cancer. Some clones in this sample may be carry-over from other donors' samples. Both conserved end residues are part of each CDR3. A D gene is named only where the DNA matches it firmly. Only some rows state a clone size, as once, few, many or a class for expanded clones.

>TRBV10-2|NA|NA|TRBJ2-5
TGCGCCAGCAGCTTAGGAGAGCAGGGAACAGAGACCCAGTACTTC
CASSLGEQGTETQYF
>TRBV7-3|many|NA|TRBJ2-2
TGTGCCAGCAGCTTATCGGGCCGTCGCGTCAGCGGGGAGCTGTTTTTT
CASSLSGRRVSGELFF
>TRBV7-2|many|NA|TRBJ2-5
TGTGCCAGCAGCTCACAACGCCACGGGGGGACCCAGTACTTC
CASSSQRHGGTQYF
>TRBV9|NA|NA|TRBJ1-6
TGTGCCAGCAGCGCAGACGGGGGGAATGGTTCACCCCTCCACTTT
CASSADGGNGSPLHF
>TRBV3-1|many|NA|TRBJ2-7
TGTGCCAGCAGCCAAATGGACGAGCAGTACTTC
CASSQMDEQYF
>TRBV19|NA|NA|TRBJ2-5
TGTGCCAGTAGTACATACAGGGGAAGCGGGAACCAAGAGACCCAGTACTTC
CASSTYRGSGNQETQYF
>TRBV7-9|many|NA|TRBJ1-4
TGTGCCAGCAGCTTTGGTTCAGGGAATGAAAAACTGTTTTTT
CASSFGSGNEKLFF
>TRBV3-1|many|NA|TRBJ1-5
TGTGCCAGCAGCCCTCAACAGGGCGATCAGCCCCAGCATTTT
CASSPQQGDQPQHF
>TRBV7-6|many|TRBD1|TRBJ1-1
TGTGCCAGCAGCAACCGACAGGGCACTGAAGCTTTCTTT
CASSNRQGTEAFF
>TRBV15|many|TRBD2|TRBJ2-5
TGTGCCACCAGCAGACCTGGGGGGGGAGAGACCCAGTACTTC
CATSRPGGGETQYF
>TRBV15|many|NA|TRBJ2-3
TGTGCCACCAGCAAGTACGGGAGCGAGGTTACGCAGTATTTT
CATSKYGSEVTQYF
>TRBV30|many|NA|TRBJ2-1
TGTGCCTGGAGTCGTGCTTCCAATGAGCAGTTCTTC
CAWSRASNEQFF
>TRBV12-5|many|NA|TRBJ2-1
TGTGCTAGTGGTTTGGTCCAGTACAATGAGCAGTTCTTC
CASGLVQYNEQFF
>TRBV20-1|many|TRBD2|TRBJ2-7
TGCAGTGCTAGAGATTGGCGGGAGATCTCCTACGAGCAGTACTTC
CSARDWREISYEQYF
>TRBV7-3|NA|NA|TRBJ1-4
TGTGCCAGCAGCTTACGCCCAGGGGAGGGAAAAACTGTTTTT
CASSLRPGEGKTVF
>TRBV5-1|many|NA|TRBJ2-1
TGCGCCAGCAGTCTGACCCTCAATGAGCAGTTCTTC
CASSLTLNEQFF
>TRBV19|NA|NA|TRBJ1-2
TGTGCCATACTCCCAGGAGGTGGCTACACCTTC
CAILPGGGYTF
>TRBV6-6|many|TRBD2|TRBJ2-7
TGTGCCAGCAGTAGACCAGCGGGAGGGAGGCCCCCGGGGGAGCAGTACTTC
CASSRPAGGRPPGEQYF
>TRBV6-6|many|TRBD2|TRBJ2-1
TGTGCCAGCAGTTACAGGACTAGCGGGAGCAATGAGCAGTTCTTC
CASSYRTSGSNEQFF
>TRBV18|many|TRBD1|TRBJ1-3
TGTGCCAGCTCAACCGGACAGGGAAACTCTGGAAACACCATATATTTT
CASSTGQGNSGNTIYF
>TRBV28|many|TRBD1|TRBJ2-5
TGTGCCAGCAGTTTATACAGGGGAGAGACCCAGTACTTC
CASSLYRGETQYF
>TRBV6-6|many|TRBD1|TRBJ2-3
TGTGCCAGCAGTAAAACAGGGGAAACAGATACGCAGTATTTT
CASSKTGETDTQYF
>TRBV11-3|many|NA|TRBJ2-7
TGTGCCAGCGGTGGGAACCCCACCTACGAGCAGTACTTC
CASGGNPTYEQYF
>TRBV6-2/TRBV6-3|NA|NA|TRBJ2-1
TGTGCCAGCAGTTACTCGGGTTTAAGGGGAGGACTGACTAATGAGCAGTTCTTC
CASSYSGLRGGLTNEQFF
>TRBV6-6|NA|TRBD1|TRBJ2-2
TGTGCCAGCAGTTTAGGACAGGGCGGGGAGCTGTTTTTT
CASSLGQGGELFF
>TRBV11-2|many|NA|TRBJ2-1
TGTGCCAGCAGCCCTACTAGGGGTAGGTACGTTGAGCAGTTCTTC
CASSPTRGRYVEQFF
>TRBV5-1|NA|NA|TRBJ1-1
TGCGCCAGCAGCTTGGCTATAAACACTGAAGCTTTCTTT
CASSLAINTEAFF
>TRBV11-2|NA|NA|TRBJ1-6
TGTGCCAGCAGCCAGACCCCGGGACCCCTCCACTTT
CASSQTPGPLHF
>TRBV5-6|many|TRBD2|TRBJ2-2
TGTGCCAGCAGCCCTCCCGGGACTAGCGGGAGGGGAATGACCGGGGAGCTGTTTTTT
CASSPPGTSGRGMTGELFF
>TRBV5-4|many|TRBD2|TRBJ2-3
TGTGCCAGCAGCTTGGGACTAGCGGGAGAGGGAGATACGCAGTATTTT
CASSLGLAGEGDTQYF
>TRBV6-1|many|TRBD2|TRBJ2-3
TGTGCCAGCGTCGAGGGAGGGCACACAGATACGCAGTATTTT
CASVEGGHTDTQYF
>TRBV7-3|NA|NA|TRBJ1-2
TGTGCCAGCAGCCGCGATATGAACTATGGCTACACCTTC
CASSRDMNYGYTF
>TRBV15|many|TRBD2|TRBJ2-3
TGTGCCACCAGCTCACTAGCGGTTCGCACAGATACGCAGTATTTT
CATSSLAVRTDTQYF
>TRBV7-8|NA|TRBD1|TRBJ1-4
TGTGCCAGCCGGACAACAGGGGGATTGGTAGGAAAACTGTTTTTT
CASRTTGGLVGKLFF
>TRBV5-1|NA|NA|TRBJ2-3
TGCGCCAGCAGCCCGGTGGGAGTTCAAGCAGATACGCAGTATTTT
CASSPVGVQADTQYF
>TRBV3-1|many|NA|TRBJ2-6
TGTGCCAGCAGCCAAGATCCACAGGTCCTCTCTGGGGCCAACGTCCTGACTTTC
CASSQDPQVLSGANVLTF
>TRBV7-9|once|NA|TRBJ1-4
TGTGCCAGCAGCCCCACAGCTGGGGGGAATGAAAAACTGTTTTTT
CASSPTAGGNEKLFF
>TRBV20-1|many|TRBD1|TRBJ1-6
TGCAGTGCTAGATTAACCGGGACAGGGAATTCACCCCTCCACTTT
CSARLTGTGNSPLHF
>TRBV12-3/TRBV12-4|few|NA|TRBJ2-1
TGTGCCAGCAGTTACAGCCGTCGGTACTACAATGAGCAGTTCTTC
CASSYSRRYYNEQFF
>TRBV27|NA|NA|TRBJ2-3
TGTGCCAGCACCCAGCGGAACACAGATACGCAGTATTTT
CASTQRNTDTQYF
>TRBV20-1|NA|NA|TRBJ1-1
TGCAGTGCTAGAGATAGTCCGGCCTGGAACACTGAAGCTTTCTTT
CSARDSPAWNTEAFF
>TRBV24-1|many|NA|TRBJ2-7
TGTGCCACCAGCCTCGGGGGAACAGGTAGCTACTACGAGCAGTACTTC
CATSLGGTGSYYEQYF
>TRBV5-1|many|TRBD2|TRBJ2-3
TGCGCCAGCAGCCTGCGGGGGAGCACAGATACGCAGTATTTT
CASSLRGSTDTQYF
>TRBV6-5|NA|NA|TRBJ2-3
TGCGCCAGCAGTTACCCGAATTGGGGTAGTAGGGATACGCAGTATTTT
CASSYPNWGSRDTQYF
>TRBV3-1|many|NA|TRBJ2-3
TGTGCCAGCAGCCAAGAATGGAACACAGATACGCAGTATTTT
CASSQEWNTDTQYF
>TRBV15|many|TRBD2|TRBJ2-3
TGTGCCACCAGCACAGCCTCTAACTTCGGGAGGGCCACAGATACGCAGTATTTT
CATSTASNFGRATDTQYF
>TRBV6-1|many|TRBD1|TRBJ2-5
TGTGCCAGCAGGAAAACAGGGGTACAAGAGACCCAGTACTTC
CASRKTGVQETQYF
>TRBV14|NA|NA|TRBJ2-6
TGTGCCAGCAGCCAGCGGGCTCAAGGGGCCAACGTCCTGACTTTC
CASSQRAQGANVLTF
>TRBV11-2|NA|NA|TRBJ1-5
NA
CASRPEGGFEQYFGPGTNQPQHF
>TRBV13|many|NA|TRBJ2-7
TGTGCCAGCAGTTCGGCAGACGGCTCCCGACGCTACGAGCAGTACTTC
CASSSADGSRRYEQYF
>TRBV6-4|NA|NA|TRBJ1-4
TGTGCCAGCTCAAGCGTCTTGAGTGAAAAACTGTTTTTT
CASSSVLSEKLFF
>TRBV6-2/TRBV6-3|NA|NA|TRBJ1-5
TGTGCCAGCAGTCACCGCCGGTCGAACCGGGTGGGCAATCAGCCCCAGCATTTT
CASSHRRSNRVGNQPQHF
>TRBV20-1|NA|TRBD1|TRBJ2-3
TGCAGTGCTAGAGGGTGGGACAGGGATATTGATGAGCAGTATTTT
CSARGWDRDIDEQYF
>TRBV29-1|NA|NA|TRBJ2-2
TGCAGCGCCGAAGGTACTAACGGGGGCGGCACCGGGGAGCTGTTTTTT
CSAEGTNGGGTGELFF
>TRBV6-6|many|TRBD1|TRBJ2-6
TGTGCCAGCAGTCACCCCACAGGGGGCTCTGGGGCCAACGTCCTGACTTTC
CASSHPTGGSGANVLTF
>TRBV4-1|many|TRBD2|TRBJ2-1
TGCGCCAGCAGCCAAAGACTAGCCCCTTCCTCCTACAATGAGCAGTTCTTC
CASSQRLAPSSYNEQFF
>TRBV30|many|TRBD1|TRBJ2-7
TGTGCCTGGAGAGGACAGGGGCGTTCCTACGAGCAGTACTTC
CAWRGQGRSYEQYF
>TRBV6-4|many|NA|TRBJ1-2
TGTGCCAGCAGTGACTCGATTCACGGCTACACCTTC
CASSDSIHGYTF
>TRBV3-1|NA|NA|TRBJ1-5
TGTCCCAGCACCCGAAGCAAGGGGGGAGATAGCAATCAGCCCCAGCATTTT
CPSTRSKGGDSNQPQHF
>TRBV20-1|many|TRBD2|TRBJ2-7
TGCAGTGCTAGAGGAAGCGGGAGGGCCGGAGAGCAGTACTTC
CSARGSGRAGEQYF